This T cell receptor beta chain was observed in a study of blood T cell repertoires in COVID-19. Study background: There were acute and convalescent COVID-19 samples, and they came from the United States, Italy and Spain. PBMCs, B-cell-depleted T cells, or T cells were the source of the cDNA or gDNA that made up the material.

The germline CDR1 and CDR2 sequences are SGHKS and YYEKEE (reference sequence). Unmatched junction bases numbered 5, after V lost 3 bases and J lost 6 bases. This CDR3 is 14 amino acids long. In the original analysis: Estimation of nucleated cell counts relied on the amplification of reference gene primers. Some clones are missing from TCRdb's copy, which holds only in-frame ones; the method was immunoSEQ multiplex PCR. V and J calls and clone size come straight from that table; D and trimming were deduced from the DNA. Of 250,000 or so clones in the sample, 84% were seen once. Sequencing input: peripheral blood. V gene TRBV5-5 combines with J gene TRBJ2-7, with TRBD1 matching over 11 bases. The clonotype was recovered from a man between 45 and 60 years old with acute or convalescent COVID-19. The CDR3 is CASSWGQGDFEQYF. DNA for the CDR3: TGTGCCAGCAGCTGGGGACAGGGGGATTTCGAGCAGTACTTC.